These 9 T cell receptor beta chains share one sample of origin, sequenced in a study of blood T cell repertoires in COVID-19. This table comes from immunoSEQ multiplex PCR, and its TCRdb copy is limited to in-frame clones, with some not included. There are over 100,000 clones in the sample; roughly 86% occur only once, and 4.5% lies in the top ten. Input material: peripheral blood. These receptors originate from a man aged 35-49 years with acute or convalescent COVID-19.

In its sample, this clone was seen once. The V call is TRBV11-2, the J call TRBJ1-1, with 8 bases aligning to TRBD1. Germline V gene sequence: CDR1 SGHAT, CDR2 FQNNGV. Trimming at V came to 1 base and at J to 4 bases, leaving 2 bases not matched to a gene. This CDR3 spans 14 amino acids. CDR3 residues: CASSLADRGTEAFF. The CDR3 DNA reads TGTGCCAGCAGCTTAGCTGACAGGGGCACTGAAGCTTTCTTT.

The chain couples TRBV2 to TRBJ1-4, with D perhaps TRBD1 (5 bases). CDR3 length: 15 amino acids. CDR1 and CDR2 from the germline V gene are SNHLY and FYNNEI. Trimming took off 2 bases at V and 3 bases at J, with 10 bases between the two ends. CDR3 residues: CASSERQRANEKLFF. The CDR3 nucleotides read TGTGCCAGCAGTGAAAGACAGCGGGCTAATGAAAAACTGTTTTTT.

This CDR3 reads CASSSTVNNEQFF. CDR3 coding DNA: TGTGCCAGCAGTTCCACAGTAAACAATGAGCAGTTCTTC. The gene calls are TRBV6-2 or TRBV6-3 and TRBJ2-1, with D unclear. Trimming removed 4 bases at V and 5 bases at J, with 9 bases between. Germline CDR1 is MNHEY and CDR2 is SVGEGT. The CDR3 covers 13 residues.

The CDR3 region is CASSPRQIMTATNEKLFF. CDR3 nucleotides: TGTGCCAGCTCACCTCGACAGATTATGACCGCAACTAATGAAAAACTGTTTTTT. The V gene is TRBV18, the J gene TRBJ1-4; D possibly corresponds to TRBD1 (5 bases). CDR1 and CDR2 (germline): KGHSH, LQKENI. The CDR3 is 18 amino acids. The ends were cut back, 3 bases at V and 0 bases at J, with 17 bases in the middle.

The CDR3 DNA reads TGTGCCAGCAGCCAAGTCGGACAAAGCTATGGCTACACCTTC. This encodes CASSQVGQSYGYTF. The V gene is TRBV4-2, the J gene TRBJ1-2, with D perhaps matching TRBD1 (5 bases). CDR3 length: 14 amino acids. V was shortened by 1 base and J by 4 bases, with 10 bases between the two germline ends. From germline, CDR1 is LGHNA and CDR2 YNFKEQ.

The count of this clone is one. The chain links TRBV19 to TRBJ1-5; D might be TRBD1 (5 bases). The V gene lost 4 bases and the J gene lost 4 bases, with 17 bases spanning the gap. CDR1 and CDR2 (germline): LNHDA, SQIVND (reference sequence). The CDR3 consists of 16 residues. In DNA form, the CDR3 reads TGTGCCAGTAGTACCCCCTACGCGGGGGGGAATCAGCCCCAGCATTTT. As protein: CASSTPYAGGNQPQHF.

The rearrangement uses TRBV5-1 and TRBJ2-2; D gene ambiguous. Germline assignment: CDR1 SGHRS and CDR2 YFSETQ. CDR3 length: 14 amino acids. V was trimmed by 4 bases and J by 0 bases, leaving 7 bases between them. The chain's CDR3 is CASSPTSNTGELFF. In DNA form, the CDR3 reads TGCGCCAGCAGCCCTACTTCGAACACCGGGGAGCTGTTTTTT.

In its sample, this clone was seen a few times. This sequence joins TRBV19 and TRBJ1-5; a weak D match, TRBD1 (5 bases). Germline CDR1 reads LNHDA; CDR2 reads SQIVND (reference sequence). V shed 6 bases and J shed 0 bases, with 12 bases lying between them. The CDR3 runs to 15 residues. Here the CDR3 reads CASSTDSNSNQPQHF. CDR3 in DNA: TGTGCCAGTAGCACAGACAGTAATAGCAATCAGCCCCAGCATTTT.

V usage is TRBV5-6 and J usage is TRBJ1-5, with D perhaps TRBD1 (5 bases). This CDR3 comprises 17 residues. Germline values: CDR1 SGHDT, CDR2 YYEEEE. V was clipped by 4 bases and J by 0 bases, with 17 bases between them. The CDR3 loop is CASSQSTGPYSNQPQHF. CDR3 bases: TGTGCCAGCAGCCAGAGCACAGGCCCCTATAGCAATCAGCCCCAGCATTTT.